This TCR beta chain comes out of a study of CD8 T cells in ankylosing spondylitis. Study-level results: Ankylosing spondylitis blood appeared to carry a characteristic TCR beta motif of roughly eight highly homologous variants. Previous work reported some of these motif variants in the synovial fluid and blood of reactive arthritis.

Turning to this clonotype: Its matching antigen is unknown.

This CDR3 region has 11 residues. V was cut by 6 bases and J by 8 bases, with 8 bases left in between. Looked up from germline, CDR1 is SNHLY and CDR2 is FYNNEI. From the 5' RACE reads, TCRdb called clonotypes with MiXCR, one entry per CDR3 protein. The sample shows about 150,000 distinct CDR3 sequences, under 55% of them seen only once. Input material: synovial fluid, either unsorted or a sorted T cell fraction (not recorded which). The chain couples TRBV2 to TRBJ2-1; a possible D gene is TRBD2 (5 bases). This receptor was taken from a male donor with ankylosing spondylitis. CDR3 residues: CASSGGHEQFF. CDR3 nucleotides: TGTGCCAGCAGCGGAGGCCATGAGCAGTTCTTC.